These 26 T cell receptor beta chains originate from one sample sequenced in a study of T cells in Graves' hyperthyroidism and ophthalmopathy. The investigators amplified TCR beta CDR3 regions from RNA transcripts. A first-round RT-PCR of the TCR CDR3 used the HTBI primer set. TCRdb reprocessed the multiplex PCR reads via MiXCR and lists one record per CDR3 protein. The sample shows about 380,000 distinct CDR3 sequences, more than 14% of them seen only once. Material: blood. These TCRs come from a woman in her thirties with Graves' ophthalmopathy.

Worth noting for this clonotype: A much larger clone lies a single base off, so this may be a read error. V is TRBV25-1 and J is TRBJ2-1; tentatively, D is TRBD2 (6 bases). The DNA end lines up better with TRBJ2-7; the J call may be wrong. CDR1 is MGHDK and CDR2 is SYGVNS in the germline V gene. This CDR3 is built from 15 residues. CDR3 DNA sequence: TGTGCCAGCAGCGTATCGGTGGGAGGAATCAATGAGCAGTACTTC. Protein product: CASSVSVGGINEQYF.

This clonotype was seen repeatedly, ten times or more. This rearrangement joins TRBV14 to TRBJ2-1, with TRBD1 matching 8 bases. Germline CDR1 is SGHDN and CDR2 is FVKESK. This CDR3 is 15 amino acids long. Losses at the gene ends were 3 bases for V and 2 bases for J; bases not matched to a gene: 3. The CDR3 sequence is CASSHTGQAYNEQFF. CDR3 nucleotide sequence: TGTGCCAGCAGCCATACGGGACAGGCCTACAATGAGCAGTTCTTC.

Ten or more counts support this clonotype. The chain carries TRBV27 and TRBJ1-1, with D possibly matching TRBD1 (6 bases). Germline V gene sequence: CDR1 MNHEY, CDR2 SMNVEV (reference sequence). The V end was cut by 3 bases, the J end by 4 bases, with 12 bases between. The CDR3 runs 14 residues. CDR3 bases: TGTGCCAGCAGTTTGCGTACAGGGAGCACTGAAGCTTTCTTT. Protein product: CASSLRTGSTEAFF.

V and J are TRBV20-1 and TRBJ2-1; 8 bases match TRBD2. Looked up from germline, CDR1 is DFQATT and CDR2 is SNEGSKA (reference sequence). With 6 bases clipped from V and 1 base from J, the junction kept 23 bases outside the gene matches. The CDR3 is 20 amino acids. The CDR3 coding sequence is TGCAGTGCCGGGGGGAACCCTCTGGCCGCACGACTAGCGTCCTACAATGAGCAGTTCTTC. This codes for CSAGGNPLAARLASYNEQFF.

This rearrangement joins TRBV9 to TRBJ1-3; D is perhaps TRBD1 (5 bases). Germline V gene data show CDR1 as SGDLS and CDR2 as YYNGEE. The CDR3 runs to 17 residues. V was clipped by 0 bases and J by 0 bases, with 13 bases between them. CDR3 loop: CASSVAAGHLSGNTIYF. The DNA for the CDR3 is TGTGCCAGCAGCGTAGCGGCCGGACACCTCTCTGGAAACACCATATATTTT.

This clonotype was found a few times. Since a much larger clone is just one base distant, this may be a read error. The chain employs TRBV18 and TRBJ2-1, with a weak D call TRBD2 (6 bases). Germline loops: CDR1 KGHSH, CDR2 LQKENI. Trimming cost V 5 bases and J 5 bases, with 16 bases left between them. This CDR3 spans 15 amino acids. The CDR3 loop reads CASSWGTGRNNEQFF. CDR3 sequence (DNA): TGTGCCAGCTCATGGGGGACTGGCAGGAACAATGAGCAGTTCTTC.

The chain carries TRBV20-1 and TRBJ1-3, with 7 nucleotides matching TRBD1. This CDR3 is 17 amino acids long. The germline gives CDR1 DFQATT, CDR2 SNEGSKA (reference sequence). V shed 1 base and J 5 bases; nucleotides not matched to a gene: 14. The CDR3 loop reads CSARVNRGTSHRNTIYF. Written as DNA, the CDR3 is TGCAGTGCTAGAGTCAACAGGGGCACCTCTCACCGAAACACCATATATTTT.

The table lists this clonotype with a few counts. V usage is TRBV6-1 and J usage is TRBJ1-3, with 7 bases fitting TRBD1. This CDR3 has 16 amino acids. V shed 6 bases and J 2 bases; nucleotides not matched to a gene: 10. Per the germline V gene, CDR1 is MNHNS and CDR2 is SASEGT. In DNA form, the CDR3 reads TGTGCCAGCAGCAAATCGGGACAGTATACTGGAAACACCATATATTTT. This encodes CASSKSGQYTGNTIYF.

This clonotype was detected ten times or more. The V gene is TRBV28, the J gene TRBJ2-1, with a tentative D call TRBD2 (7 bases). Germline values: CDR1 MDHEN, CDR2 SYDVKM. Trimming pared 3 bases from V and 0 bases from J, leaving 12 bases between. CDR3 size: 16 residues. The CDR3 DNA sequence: TGTGCCAGCAGTTTTGGGGGGGGGGCCTCCTACAATGAGCAGTTCTTC. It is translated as CASSFGGGASYNEQFF.

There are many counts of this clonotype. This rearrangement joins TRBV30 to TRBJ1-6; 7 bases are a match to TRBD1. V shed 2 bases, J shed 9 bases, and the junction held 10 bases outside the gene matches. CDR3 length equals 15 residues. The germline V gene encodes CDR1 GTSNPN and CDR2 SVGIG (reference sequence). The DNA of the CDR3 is TGTGCCTGGAGTTCCTTGGGGACAGTCAGTTCACCCCTCCACTTT. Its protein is CAWSSLGTVSSPLHF. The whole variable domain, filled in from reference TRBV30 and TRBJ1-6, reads SQTIHQWPATLVQPVGSPLSLECTVEGTSNPNLYWYRQAAGRGLQLLFYSVGIGQISSEVPQNLSASRPQDRQFILSSKKLLLSDSGFYLCAWSSLGTVSSPLHFGNGTRLTVT.

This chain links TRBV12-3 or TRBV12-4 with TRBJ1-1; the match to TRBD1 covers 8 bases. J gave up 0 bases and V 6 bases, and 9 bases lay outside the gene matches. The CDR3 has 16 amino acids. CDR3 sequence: CASRPGQGTLNTEAFF. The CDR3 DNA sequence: TGTGCCAGCAGGCCCGGACAGGGAACCTTGAACACTGAAGCTTTCTTT.

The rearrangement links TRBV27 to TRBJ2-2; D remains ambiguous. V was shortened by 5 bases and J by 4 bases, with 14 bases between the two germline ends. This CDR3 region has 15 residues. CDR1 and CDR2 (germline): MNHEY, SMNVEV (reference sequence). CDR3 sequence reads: CASSGLRVSTGELFF. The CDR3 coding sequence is TGTGCCAGCAGTGGTCTAAGGGTTTCCACCGGGGAGCTGTTTTTT.

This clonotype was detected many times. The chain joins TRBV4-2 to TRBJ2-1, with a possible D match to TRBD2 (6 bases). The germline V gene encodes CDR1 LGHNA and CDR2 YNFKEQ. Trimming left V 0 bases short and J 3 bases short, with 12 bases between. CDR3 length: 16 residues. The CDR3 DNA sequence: TGTGCCAGCAGCCAAGAAGGCGCGGGGCTCTACAATGAGCAGTTCTTC. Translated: CASSQEGAGLYNEQFF.

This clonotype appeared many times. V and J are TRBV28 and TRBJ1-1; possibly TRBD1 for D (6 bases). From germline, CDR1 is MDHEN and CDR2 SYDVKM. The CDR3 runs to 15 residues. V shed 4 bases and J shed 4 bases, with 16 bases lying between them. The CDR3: CASSSPRTDRTEAFF. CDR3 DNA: TGTGCCAGCAGTTCCCCCCGGACAGACCGCACTGAAGCTTTCTTT.

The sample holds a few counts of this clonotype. The CDR3 here is CSARDLGPSTGELFF. CDR3 sequence (DNA): TGCAGTGCTAGAGATCTTGGGCCCAGCACCGGGGAGCTGTTTTTT. The gene calls are TRBV20-1 and TRBJ2-2; unclear D gene. V was clipped by 0 bases and J by 4 bases, with 12 bases between them. Germline CDR1 reads DFQATT; CDR2 reads SNEGSKA (reference sequence). The CDR3 contains 15 residues.

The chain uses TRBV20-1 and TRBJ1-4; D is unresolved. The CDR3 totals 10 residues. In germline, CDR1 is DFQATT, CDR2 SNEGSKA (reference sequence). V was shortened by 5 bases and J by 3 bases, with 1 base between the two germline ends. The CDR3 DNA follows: TGCAGTGCTCCTAATGAAAAACTGTTTTTT. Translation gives CSAPNEKLFF.

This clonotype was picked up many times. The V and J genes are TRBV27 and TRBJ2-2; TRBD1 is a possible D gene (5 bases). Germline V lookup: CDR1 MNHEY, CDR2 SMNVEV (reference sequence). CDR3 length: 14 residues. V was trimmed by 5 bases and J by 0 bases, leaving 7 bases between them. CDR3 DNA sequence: TGTGCCAGCAGTGACAGAGCGAACACCGGGGAGCTGTTTTTT. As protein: CASSDRANTGELFF.

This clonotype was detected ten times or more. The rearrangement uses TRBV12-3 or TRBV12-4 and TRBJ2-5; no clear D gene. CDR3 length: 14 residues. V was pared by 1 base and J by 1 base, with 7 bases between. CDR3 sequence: CASSLEPTQETQYF. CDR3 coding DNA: TGTGCCAGCAGTTTAGAACCCACCCAAGAGACCCAGTACTTC.

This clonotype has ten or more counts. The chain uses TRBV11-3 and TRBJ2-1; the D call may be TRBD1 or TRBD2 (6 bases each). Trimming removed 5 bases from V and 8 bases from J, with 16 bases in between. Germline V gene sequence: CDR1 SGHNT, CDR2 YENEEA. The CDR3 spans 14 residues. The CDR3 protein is CASSPRGLQYEQFF. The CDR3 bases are TGTGCCAGCAGCCCTCGGGGGCTTCAGTATGAGCAGTTCTTC.

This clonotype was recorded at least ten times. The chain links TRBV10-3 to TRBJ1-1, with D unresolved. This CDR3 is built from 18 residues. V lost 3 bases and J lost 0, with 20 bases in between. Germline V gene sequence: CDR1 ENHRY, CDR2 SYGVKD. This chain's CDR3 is CAISDIRGGGFMNTEAFF. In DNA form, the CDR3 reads TGTGCCATCAGTGATATTCGGGGAGGCGGATTCATGAACACTGAAGCTTTCTTT.

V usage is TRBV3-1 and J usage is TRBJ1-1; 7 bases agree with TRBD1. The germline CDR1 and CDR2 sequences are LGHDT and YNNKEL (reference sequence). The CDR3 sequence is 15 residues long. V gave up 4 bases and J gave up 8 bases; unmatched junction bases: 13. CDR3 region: CASSRTGGGGEEAFF. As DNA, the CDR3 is TGTGCCAGCAGCCGAACCGGGGGAGGGGGCGAGGAAGCTTTCTTT.

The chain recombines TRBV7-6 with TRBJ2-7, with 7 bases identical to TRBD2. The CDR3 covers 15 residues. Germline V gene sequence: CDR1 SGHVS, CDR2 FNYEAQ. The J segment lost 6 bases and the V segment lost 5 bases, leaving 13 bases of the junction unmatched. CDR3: CASSISGDGVGEQYF. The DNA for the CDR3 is TGTGCCAGCAGCATAAGCGGGGATGGGGTAGGCGAGCAGTACTTC.

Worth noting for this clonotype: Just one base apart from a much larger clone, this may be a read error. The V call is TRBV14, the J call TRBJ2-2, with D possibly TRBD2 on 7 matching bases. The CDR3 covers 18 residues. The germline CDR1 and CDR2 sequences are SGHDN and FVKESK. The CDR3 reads CANSRLRGAGALTGELFF. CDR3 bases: TGTGCCAACAGCCGCCTGAGGGGGGCGGGGGCGCTCACCGGGGAGCTGTTTTTT.

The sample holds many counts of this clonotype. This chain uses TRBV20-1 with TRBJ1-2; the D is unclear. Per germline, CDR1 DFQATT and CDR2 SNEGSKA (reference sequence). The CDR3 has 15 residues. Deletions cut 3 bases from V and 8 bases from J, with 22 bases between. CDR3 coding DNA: TGCAGTGCTAGTGCTTCGACGGGCCGCTGGAGAGGCTACACCTTC. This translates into CSASASTGRWRGYTF.

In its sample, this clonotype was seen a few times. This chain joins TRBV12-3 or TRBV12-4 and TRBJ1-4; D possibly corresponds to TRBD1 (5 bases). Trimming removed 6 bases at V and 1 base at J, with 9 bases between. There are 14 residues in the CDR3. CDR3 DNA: TGTGCCAGCAGCATAGGGGTAACTAATGAAAAACTGTTTTTT. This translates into CASSIGVTNEKLFF.

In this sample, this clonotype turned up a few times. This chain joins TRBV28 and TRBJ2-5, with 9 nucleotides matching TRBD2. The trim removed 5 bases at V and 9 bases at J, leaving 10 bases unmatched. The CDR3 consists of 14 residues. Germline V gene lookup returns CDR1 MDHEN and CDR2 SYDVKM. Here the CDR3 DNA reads TGTGCCAGCAGTCTTAGCGGGGGCCCGTTATCCCAGTACTTC. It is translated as CASSLSGGPLSQYF.